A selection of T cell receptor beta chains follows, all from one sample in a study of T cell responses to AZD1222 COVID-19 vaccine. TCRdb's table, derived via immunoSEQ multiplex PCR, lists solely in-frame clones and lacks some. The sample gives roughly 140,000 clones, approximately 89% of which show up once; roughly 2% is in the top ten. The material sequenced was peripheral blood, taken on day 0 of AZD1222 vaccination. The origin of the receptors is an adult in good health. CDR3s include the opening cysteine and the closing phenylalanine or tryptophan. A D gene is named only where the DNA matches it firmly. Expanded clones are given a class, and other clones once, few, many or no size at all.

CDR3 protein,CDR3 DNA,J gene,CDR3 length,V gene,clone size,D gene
CASNWANSNQPQHF,TGCGCCAGCAACTGGGCCAATAGCAATCAGCCCCAGCATTTT,TRBJ1-5,14,TRBV10-2,NA,NA
CARRRDRDTEAFF,TGTGCCAGAAGGCGGGACAGGGACACTGAAGCTTTCTTT,TRBJ1-1,13,TRBV2,NA,TRBD1
CASSRGLAGNNEQFF,TGTGCCAGCAGTCGCGGACTAGCGGGAAACAATGAGCAGTTCTTC,TRBJ2-1,15,TRBV2,few,TRBD2
CSASGLAGLSSGANVLTF,TGCAGTGCTAGTGGACTAGCGGGACTGAGCTCTGGGGCCAACGTCCTGACTTTC,TRBJ2-6,18,TRBV20-1,NA,TRBD2
CASSLRGTGRDTQYF,TGCGCCAGCAGCTTGCGCGGGACGGGCCGGGATACGCAGTATTTT,TRBJ2-3,15,TRBV5-1,once,NA
CATRLGPGDTQYF,TGTGCCACCAGACTAGGGCCTGGGGATACGCAGTATTTT,TRBJ2-3,13,TRBV19,NA,NA
CAWNWDTNTGELFF,TGTGCCTGGAATTGGGACACTAACACCGGGGAGCTGTTTTTT,TRBJ2-2,14,TRBV30,NA,NA
CASSQDPDGYNEQFF,TGCGCCAGCAGCCAAGACCCAGACGGTTACAATGAGCAGTTCTTC,TRBJ2-1,15,TRBV4-1,once,NA
CASSLGAKDQPQHF,TGCGCCAGCAGCTTGGGAGCGAAGGATCAGCCCCAGCATTTT,TRBJ1-5,14,TRBV5-1,NA,NA
CASKFTGGNTEAFF,TGTGCCAGCAAGTTCACAGGGGGCAACACTGAAGCTTTCTTT,TRBJ1-1,14,TRBV6-5,NA,TRBD1
CASSADAHGYTF,TGTGCCAGCAGCGCAGATGCCCACGGCTACACCTTC,TRBJ1-2,12,TRBV9,NA,NA
CASSFPENTEAFF,TGTGCCAGCAGCTTCCCGGAGAACACTGAAGCTTTCTTT,TRBJ1-1,13,TRBV7-9,NA,NA
CASSLAPVSGYTF,TGTGCCAGCAGCTTAGCGCCTGTGTCCGGCTACACCTTC,TRBJ1-2,13,TRBV7-9,NA,NA
CASSRTGNTEAFF,TGTGCCAGCAGCCGGACAGGGAACACTGAAGCTTTCTTT,TRBJ1-1,13,TRBV6-4,NA,TRBD1
CASSLVQNTGELFF,TGCGCCAGCAGCTTGGTACAGAACACCGGGGAGCTGTTTTTT,TRBJ2-2,14,TRBV5-1,NA,NA
CASSPFGTAGNTIYF,TGTGCCAGCTCACCATTTGGGACAGCGGGAAACACCATATATTTT,TRBJ1-3,15,TRBV18,NA,TRBD1
CASSLAGATGNTIYF,TGCGCCAGCAGCTTGGCGGGGGCGACTGGAAACACCATATATTTT,TRBJ1-3,15,TRBV5-1,NA,NA
CASSLGPPDGYTF,TGTGCCAGCTCACTAGGACCCCCGGACGGCTACACCTTC,TRBJ1-2,13,TRBV18,NA,NA
CASKLAGDYNEQFF,TGTGCCAGCAAACTAGCGGGGGATTACAATGAGCAGTTCTTC,TRBJ2-1,14,TRBV11-3,NA,TRBD2
CASSEAVSWGLDTQYF,TGTGCCAGCAGTGAAGCAGTTTCGTGGGGACTTGATACGCAGTATTTT,TRBJ2-3,16,TRBV2,few,NA
CASSPRGAGTGELFF,TGTGCCAGCAGCCCAAGGGGGGCCGGCACCGGGGAGCTGTTTTTT,TRBJ2-2,15,TRBV11-3,NA,NA
CASSEASGSGAYEQYF,TGTGCCAGCAGTGAGGCCAGCGGGAGCGGGGCGTACGAGCAGTACTTC,TRBJ2-7,16,TRBV6-1,NA,TRBD2
CASSFTGLAGGGTGELFF,TGTGCCAGCAGTTTCACAGGACTAGCGGGAGGAGGCACCGGGGAGCTGTTTTTT,TRBJ2-2,18,TRBV27,once,TRBD2
CASDRGTEAFF,TGTGCCTCGGACCGAGGTACTGAAGCTTTCTTT,TRBJ1-1,11,TRBV6-5,NA,NA
CASSLDEKPGQVRTDTQYF,TGTGCCAGCAGTTTAGACGAAAAGCCGGGACAGGTCAGGACAGATACGCAGTATTTT,TRBJ2-3,19,TRBV28,once,TRBD1
CASSLKAPGQGPCFF,TGTGCCAGCAGCTTAAAGGCTCCGGGACAGGGCCCTTGCTTCTTT,TRBJ1-1,15,TRBV7-3,NA,TRBD1
CASSQGHGEYNSPLHF,TGTGCCAGCAGCCAAGGTCACGGGGAATATAATTCACCCCTCCACTTT,TRBJ1-6,16,TRBV4-2,NA,NA
CASSLAPGDEQFF,TGTGCCAGCAGTTTAGCGCCCGGCGATGAGCAGTTCTTC,TRBJ2-1,13,TRBV12-3/TRBV12-4,NA,NA
CASSTLRQGSNQPQHF,TGTGCCAGTAGTACGCTAAGACAGGGTAGCAATCAGCCCCAGCATTTT,TRBJ1-5,16,TRBV19,NA,TRBD1
CASSETDFYGYTF,TGTGCCAGCAGCGAAACAGACTTCTATGGCTACACCTTC,TRBJ1-2,13,TRBV9,NA,NA
CASSLAEPAGGIYEQYF,TGCGCCAGCAGCTTGGCCGAACCCGCAGGGGGCATCTACGAGCAGTACTTC,TRBJ2-7,17,TRBV5-1,NA,TRBD1
CASSYSRVKPHNEQFF,TGTGCCAGCAGTTACAGTAGGGTAAAACCACACAATGAGCAGTTCTTC,TRBJ2-1,16,TRBV6-2/TRBV6-3,NA,NA
CATSRQYESYQPQHF,TGTGCCACCAGCAGACAGTATGAGTCATATCAGCCCCAGCATTTT,TRBJ1-5,15,TRBV15,once,NA
CASTRGWGKLGGEQYF,TGTGCCAGCACCCGAGGTTGGGGGAAATTAGGTGGGGAGCAGTACTTC,TRBJ2-7,16,TRBV5-8,NA,NA
CAISPDRANTGELFF,TGTGCCATCAGCCCGGACAGGGCGAACACCGGGGAGCTGTTTTTT,TRBJ2-2,15,TRBV10-3,NA,TRBD1
CASSFNTRDGTEAFF,TGTGCCAGTAGTTTCAACACCCGGGACGGCACTGAAGCTTTCTTT,TRBJ1-1,15,TRBV19,NA,NA
CASSLTFRELFF,TGTGCCAGCAGTTTAACTTTCCGGGAGCTGTTTTTT,TRBJ2-2,12,TRBV6-2/TRBV6-3,once,NA
CAGSAFSTDTQYF,TGTGCCGGGAGCGCTTTCTCGACAGATACGCAGTATTTT,TRBJ2-3,13,TRBV7-9,few,NA
CASSYFRTENYGYTF,TGTGCCAGCAGTTACTTCAGGACCGAGAACTATGGCTACACCTTC,TRBJ1-2,15,TRBV6-5,many,NA